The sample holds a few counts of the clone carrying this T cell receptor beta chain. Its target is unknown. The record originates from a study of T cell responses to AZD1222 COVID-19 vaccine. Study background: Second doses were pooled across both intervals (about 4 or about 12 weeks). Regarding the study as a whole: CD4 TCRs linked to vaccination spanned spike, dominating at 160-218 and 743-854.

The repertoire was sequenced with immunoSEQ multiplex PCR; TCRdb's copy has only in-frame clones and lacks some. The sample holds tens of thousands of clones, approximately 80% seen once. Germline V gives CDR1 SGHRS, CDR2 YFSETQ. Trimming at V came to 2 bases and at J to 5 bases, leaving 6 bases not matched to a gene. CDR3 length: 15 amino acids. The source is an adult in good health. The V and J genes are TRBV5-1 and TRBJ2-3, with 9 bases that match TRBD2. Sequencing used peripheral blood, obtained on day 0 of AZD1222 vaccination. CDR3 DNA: TGCGCCAGCAGCTTAGCTAGCGGGATGGGAGATACGCAGTATTTT. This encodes CASSLASGMGDTQYF.